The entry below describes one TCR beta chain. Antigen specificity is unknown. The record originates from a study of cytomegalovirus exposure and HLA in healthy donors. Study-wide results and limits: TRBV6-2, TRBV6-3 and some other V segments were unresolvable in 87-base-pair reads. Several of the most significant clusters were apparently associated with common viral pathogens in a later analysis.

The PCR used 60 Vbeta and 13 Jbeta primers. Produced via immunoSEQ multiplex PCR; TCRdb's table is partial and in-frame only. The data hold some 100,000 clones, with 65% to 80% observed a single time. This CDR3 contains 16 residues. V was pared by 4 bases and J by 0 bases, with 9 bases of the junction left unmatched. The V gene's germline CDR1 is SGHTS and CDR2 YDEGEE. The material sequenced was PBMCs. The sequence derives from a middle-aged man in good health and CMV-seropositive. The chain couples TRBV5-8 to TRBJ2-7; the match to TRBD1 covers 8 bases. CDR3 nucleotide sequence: TGTGCCAGCAGCCTAAGGACAGGGAGGAGCTCCTACGAGCAGTACTTC. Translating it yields CASSLRTGRSSYEQYF. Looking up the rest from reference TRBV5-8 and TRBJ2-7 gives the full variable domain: EAGVTQSPTHLIKTRGQQATLRCSPISGHTSVYWYQQALGLGLQFLLWYDEGEERNRGNFPPRFSGRQFPNYSSELNVNALELEDSALYLCASSLRTGRSSYEQYFGPGTRLTVT.